This T cell receptor beta chain was identified in a study of technical replicates of blood from a handful of donors. Assay: immunoSEQ multiplex PCR; the TCRdb copy retains only in-frame clones and omits some. The sample has 60,000 to 95,000 clones, 75% to 95% seen once. The TCR sequence derives from a human donor in good health. Some clones in this sample may be carry-over from other donors' samples. Sequencing was carried out using T cells isolated from PBMCs.

CDR3 in DNA: TGTGCCAGCAGTTACAAGGGGGCACCCTATGGCTACACCTTC. It codes for CASSYKGAPYGYTF. V is TRBV6-5 and J is TRBJ1-2; 7 bases are shared with TRBD1. This CDR3 spans 14 amino acids. The J segment lost 4 bases and the V segment lost 2 bases, leaving 4 bases of the junction unmatched. Looked up from germline, CDR1 is MNHEY and CDR2 is SVGAGI.